This T cell receptor beta chain was sequenced in a study of CD8+ T cells in alopecia areata. Study results and caveats: Across lesional scalp, and particularly alopecia totalis/universalis, clonality surpassed that of normal scalp. In scalp, tofacitinib significantly decreased clonality and expanded CD8+ clones among the top 100.

Sequencing used cDNA as its template, made by extracting RNA and reverse transcribing it. TCRdb keeps only in-frame clones here, not all; method: immunoSEQ multiplex PCR. This sample has hundreds of thousands of clones, with about two fifths found just once. Treatment reported: oral pan-JAK inhibitor, 5-10 mg twice daily. Per germline, CDR1 MGHDK and CDR2 SYGVNS. The CDR3 loop spans 14 amino acids. The V gene lost 6 bases and the J gene lost 2 bases, with 12 bases spanning the gap. As for this clone: Its antigen is not known.

The origin of this receptor is a human donor with alopecia areata. Sequencing was performed on CD4+ T cells sorted from blood, taken at approximately week 34, from a patient treated with tofacitinib. J is TRBJ2-3 and V is TRBV25-1, with D possibly matching TRBD2 (6 bases). The CDR3 loop is CASRGTYDTDTQYF. The CDR3 DNA reads TGTGCCAGCAGGGGGACTTACGACACAGATACGCAGTATTTT. The variable domain in full, with the rest retrieved from reference TRBV25-1 and TRBJ2-3, is EADIYQTPRYLVIGTGKKITLECSQTMGHDKMYWYQQDPGMELHLIHYSYGVNSTEKGDLSSESTVSRIRTEHFPLTLESARPSHTSQYLCASRGTYDTDTQYFGPGTRLTVL.